The present T cell receptor (beta chain) was sequenced within a study of response to subunit inactivated influenza vaccine. The study, taken as a whole, reports: Authors suggested seasonal influenza vaccinations each recruit few new T cells.

Note on this clonotype: The antigen is undetermined.

Trimming pared 4 bases from V and 6 bases from J, leaving 16 bases between. CDR3 length: 15 amino acids. Germline V gives CDR1 LGHDT, CDR2 YNNKEL (reference sequence). TCRdb reanalysed the RT-PCR reads using MiXCR and keeps one entry per CDR3 protein. Among 450,000 to 600,000 distinct CDR3 sequences, roughly 7.9% were seen once, and the ten largest hold 10% to 15%. Sequences were derived from PBMCs from blood, sampled 23 months after vaccination. The chain links TRBV3-1 to TRBJ2-1; D might be TRBD1 (5 bases). The TCR sequence derives from a man between 50 and 70 years old who received an inactivated influenza vaccine. Here the CDR3 DNA reads TGTGCCAGCAGCCTTTCTCCTACCGACAGCAATGAGCAGTTCTTC. This codes for CASSLSPTDSNEQFF.